This entry features one T cell receptor beta chain sequence. Its antigen is as yet unknown. Libraries were prepared by immunoSEQ multiplex PCR; TCRdb keeps only in-frame clonotypes and omits some of them. The sample holds more than 95,000 clones, approximately 89% seen once. This entry comes from a study of T cell responses to AZD1222 COVID-19 vaccine. Study outcomes and limitations: Only a handful of individuals given AZD1222 were seropositive at baseline. The repertoires were collected only after the peak T cell response.

V was trimmed by 2 bases and J by 3 bases, leaving 14 bases between them. The germline gives CDR1 SGHTA, CDR2 FQGNSA. The CDR3 consists of 15 residues. Specimen: peripheral blood, collected 28 days after the second AZD1222 dose. The rearrangement uses TRBV7-2 and TRBJ2-7, with D hard to call. This receptor was obtained from an adult who received the AZD1222 COVID-19 vaccine. In DNA, the CDR3 is TGTGCCAGCAGCTTAAGGGCAGAAAGAAACTACGAGCAGTACTTC. Its translation is CASSLRAERNYEQYF.